This T cell receptor (beta chain) was identified in a study of T-cell memory formation after mild COVID-19 (dated by TCRdb to the early 2020s). For the wider study: TCR sequence clusters from the two donors were largely donor specific. The cohort comprised two young, previously healthy adult volunteers, one female and one male. T-cell clones expanding and contracting after mild COVID-19 in two donors were tracked by longitudinal TCRalpha and TCRbeta repertoire sequencing.

From cysteine to phenylalanine, the CDR3 is 12 amino acids long. The CDR3 DNA has 36 bases and is translated from base 1. Cut back by 5 bases and 5 bases, the V and J ends lie 10 bases apart. For CDR1 and CDR2, the germline V gene (reference sequence) lists GTSNPN and SVGIG. TCRdb names Illumina NovaSeq 6000 as the instrument used. TCRalpha and TCRbeta cDNA libraries were built by 5'RACE with constant-segment primers, adding sample barcodes and unique molecular identifiers. RNA was extracted from every sample with Trizol reagent. Amplification of the libraries took two PCR steps, and the second step added a second sample barcode plus Illumina TruSeq adapters. Libraries were sequenced on an Illumina NovaSeq with 2 x 150 bp paired-end reads. As for the authors' bioinformatics: The reads were demultiplexed and collapsed into UMI-guided consensus sequences using migec v1.2.7. Using mixcr v2.1.11, UMI consensuses were aligned to TRA and TRB V and J templates and then assembled into clonotypes. A clonotype was counted as expanded or contracted only if both edgeR and NoisET called the change significant, with noise models trained on biological replicates. For edgeR calls, the thresholds were a false discovery rate-adjusted p below 0.01 and a log2 fold-change of 1. As an exploratory analysis of dynamics, max-normalized trajectories of the 1000 most abundant clonotypes were examined by PCA with hierarchical clustering. Separately sequenced CD4+ and CD8+ repertoires were used to assign the CD4 or CD8 phenotype of responding clones. TCRdb applied fastp at Q25 and MiXCR to the public reads, then kept only in-frame beta chains. A single entry per CDR3 protein holds the most common genes and DNA from its merged rows. In this record, the V and J calls reflect TCRdb's handling and not the investigators' own analysis. Here the sample has about 340,000 distinct CDR3 sequences; 20% to 25% occur a single time. The ten largest clones take up around 13% of the sample.

Ficoll-Paque density gradient centrifugation was the method used to isolate PBMCs. General study outcomes and caveats: The study covered only two mild cases, and larger cohorts including severe cases with pre-infection samples were considered necessary. SARS-CoV-2 specificity of the second-wave clones peaking on day 37 was not confirmed. Contracting CD4+ clones turned up mainly in the CM and EM memory subsets, whereas EMRA was where CD8+ clones were enriched. Some responding clones were detected in pre-infection memory, suggesting pre-existing cross-reactive memory T cells joined the SARS-CoV-2 response. Clones contracting from day 15 to 85 had balanced CD4/CD8 phenotypes, while a second wave expanding from day 15 to 37 was biased towards CD4+.

Of note for this clonotype: The specificity of this receptor is unknown. No qualities accompany the bases; no much larger clone lies one base away.

This TCR came from an adult woman who had mild COVID-19 (a few samples of this study predate the infection). The sample titles of this study are shuffled in the database, so cell type and time point are left out; the donor was told from shared clones. Specimen: PBMCs or a T cell subset sorted from them (not recorded which). The chain was built from TRBV30 and TRBJ2-1, with the D assignment possibly TRBD1 or TRBD2, given 5 matching bases for each. The encoded CDR3 is CAWGTVNNEQFF. DNA sequence: TGTGCCTGGGGGACGGTCAACAATGAGCAGTTCTTC.